The rows below give T cell receptor beta chains drawn from one sample of a study of T cell responses to AZD1222 COVID-19 vaccine. Data came from immunoSEQ multiplex PCR; TCRdb stores just in-frame clones and leaves some out. The sample includes 150,000 to 180,000 clones, roughly 90% seen only once; the top ten take 3% to 3.5%. The material was peripheral blood, obtained on day 0 of AZD1222 vaccination. Receptor source: an adult in good health. Each CDR3 is given with its conserved first and last residue. The order of the fields is J gene, D gene, V gene, clone size, CDR3 DNA, CDR3 protein. The D gene is left open where the match is weak. Size is omitted from some rows. Given values are once, few, many or a class for expanded clones.

J gene: TRBJ2-1
D gene: TRBD2
V gene: TRBV4-1
clone size: .
CDR3 DNA: TGCGCCAGCAGCCAAGATCGTACTAGCGGTTGGAATGAGCAGTTCTTC
CDR3 protein: CASSQDRTSGWNEQFF

J gene: TRBJ1-1
D gene: .
V gene: TRBV27
clone size: .
CDR3 DNA: TGTGCCAGCAGGGAACCGAGGGACACTGAAGCTTTCTTT
CDR3 protein: CASREPRDTEAFF

J gene: TRBJ1-2
D gene: TRBD1
V gene: TRBV3-1/TRBV3-2
clone size: .
CDR3 DNA: TGTGCCAGCAGCCAATTGACAGGGGGCTATGGCTACACCTTC
CDR3 protein: CASSQLTGGYGYTF

J gene: TRBJ2-2
D gene: TRBD2
V gene: TRBV28
clone size: .
CDR3 DNA: TGTGCCAGCAGTCCCCTAGCGGGGGGGACCGGGGAGCTGTTTTTT
CDR3 protein: CASSPLAGGTGELFF

J gene: TRBJ1-2
D gene: TRBD1
V gene: TRBV20-1
clone size: .
CDR3 DNA: TGCAGTGCTAGCCCCCAGGGGGCCTACACCTTC
CDR3 protein: CSASPQGAYTF

J gene: TRBJ1-2
D gene: TRBD1
V gene: TRBV3-1/TRBV3-2
clone size: .
CDR3 DNA: TGTGCCAGCAGCCCTGGGACAGGGTATTATGGCTACACCTTC
CDR3 protein: CASSPGTGYYGYTF

J gene: TRBJ2-7
D gene: .
V gene: TRBV10-2
clone size: .
CDR3 DNA: TGCGCCAGCAGCCAGACACTACCTTCCTACGAGCAGTACTTC
CDR3 protein: CASSQTLPSYEQYF

J gene: TRBJ2-1
D gene: .
V gene: TRBV5-8
clone size: once
CDR3 DNA: TGTGCCACCCTAGCCCGGGGTCGCTACAATGAGCAGTTCTTC
CDR3 protein: CATLARGRYNEQFF

J gene: TRBJ2-5
D gene: TRBD1
V gene: TRBV15
clone size: .
CDR3 DNA: TGTGCCACCAGCAGCGATGGGACAGGGGGCCGGGAGACCCAGTACTTC
CDR3 protein: CATSSDGTGGRETQYF

J gene: TRBJ2-7
D gene: .
V gene: TRBV20-1
clone size: .
CDR3 DNA: TGCAGTGTTGTAGTTGGGTACGAGCAGTACTTC
CDR3 protein: CSVVVGYEQYF

J gene: TRBJ2-6
D gene: .
V gene: TRBV25-1
clone size: .
CDR3 DNA: TGTGCCAGCAGTCCCCAGGAGGGGGAGTCTGGGGCCAACGTCCTGACTTTC
CDR3 protein: CASSPQEGESGANVLTF

J gene: TRBJ1-2
D gene: .
V gene: TRBV9
clone size: .
CDR3 DNA: TGTGCCAGCAGTGGGGCCGGGACCTATGGCTACACCTTC
CDR3 protein: CASSGAGTYGYTF

J gene: TRBJ2-4
D gene: .
V gene: TRBV2
clone size: .
CDR3 DNA: TGTGCCAGCAGTCTACAGGGAAACATTCAGTACTTC
CDR3 protein: CASSLQGNIQYF

J gene: TRBJ2-2
D gene: .
V gene: TRBV2
clone size: .
CDR3 DNA: TGTGCCAGCAAAGTTGCAGCCGCGAACACCGGGGAGCTGTTTTTT
CDR3 protein: CASKVAAANTGELFF

J gene: TRBJ1-6
D gene: .
V gene: TRBV6-1
clone size: .
CDR3 DNA: TGTGCCAGCAGTGACAGGAGGGCATATAATTCACCCCTCCACTTT
CDR3 protein: CASSDRRAYNSPLHF

J gene: TRBJ1-2
D gene: .
V gene: TRBV6-5
clone size: .
CDR3 DNA: TGTGCCAGCAGTTACTGGCAGGACGTTGGCTACACCTTC
CDR3 protein: CASSYWQDVGYTF

J gene: TRBJ1-2
D gene: .
V gene: TRBV6-5
clone size: .
CDR3 DNA: TGTGCCAGCAGTTACCGGGCAGGGAGCTATGGCTACACCTTC
CDR3 protein: CASSYRAGSYGYTF

J gene: TRBJ1-3
D gene: .
V gene: TRBV19
clone size: .
CDR3 DNA: TGTGCTTGTGCTCTGGGGGTCTCTGGAAACACCATATATTTT
CDR3 protein: CACALGVSGNTIYF

J gene: TRBJ2-1
D gene: TRBD1
V gene: TRBV19
clone size: .
CDR3 DNA: TGTGCCAGTAGTTCTAGGTCGGACAGGTTCTACAATGAGCAGTTCTTC
CDR3 protein: CASSSRSDRFYNEQFF

J gene: TRBJ1-2
D gene: .
V gene: TRBV2
clone size: .
CDR3 DNA: TGTGCCAGCCGTGCAGATGACTATGGCTACACCTTC
CDR3 protein: CASRADDYGYTF

J gene: TRBJ1-5
D gene: TRBD1
V gene: TRBV2
clone size: once
CDR3 DNA: TGTGCCAGCAGTGAAACGGTCGGCAGGGGGTTGAATCAGCCCCAGCATTTT
CDR3 protein: CASSETVGRGLNQPQHF

J gene: TRBJ1-6
D gene: .
V gene: TRBV12-1
clone size: .
CDR3 DNA: TGTGCCAGCAACCTCAGGGTGAGTAATTCACCCCTCCACTTT
CDR3 protein: CASNLRVSNSPLHF

J gene: TRBJ1-1
D gene: .
V gene: TRBV6-5
clone size: .
CDR3 DNA: TGTGCCAGCAGAGAGAACACTGAAGCTTTCTTT
CDR3 protein: CASRENTEAFF

J gene: TRBJ1-1
D gene: .
V gene: TRBV5-1
clone size: few
CDR3 DNA: TGCGCCAGCAGCCTGGACGGGACACCGACTAGTGAAGCTTTCTTT
CDR3 protein: CASSLDGTPTSEAFF

J gene: TRBJ2-7
D gene: .
V gene: TRBV11-2
clone size: .
CDR3 DNA: TGTGCCAGCAGCTACCGGGGAGGCAGGGGGGAGGGTGGAGAGCAGTACTTC
CDR3 protein: CASSYRGGRGEGGEQYF

J gene: TRBJ1-2
D gene: .
V gene: TRBV28
clone size: .
CDR3 DNA: TGTGCCAGCCAATTCTTTCCGGGACCCTATGGCTACACCTTC
CDR3 protein: CASQFFPGPYGYTF

J gene: TRBJ2-4
D gene: .
V gene: TRBV7-2
clone size: .
CDR3 DNA: TGTGCCAGCAGCTTACCCGGGGGCGGCAAAAACATTCAGTACTTC
CDR3 protein: CASSLPGGGKNIQYF

J gene: TRBJ1-1
D gene: .
V gene: TRBV5-6
clone size: .
CDR3 DNA: TGTGCCAGCAGCGATTTACGGGCCCCGGGCGCTGAAGCTTTCTTT
CDR3 protein: CASSDLRAPGAEAFF

J gene: TRBJ1-1
D gene: .
V gene: TRBV7-8
clone size: .
CDR3 DNA: TGTGCCAGCAGCGAGACCGAGAACACTGAAGCTTTCTTT
CDR3 protein: CASSETENTEAFF

J gene: TRBJ2-7
D gene: TRBD1
V gene: TRBV3-1/TRBV3-2
clone size: once
CDR3 DNA: TGTGCCAGCAGCTTCGACAGGGGCATGACCTACGAGCAGTACTTC
CDR3 protein: CASSFDRGMTYEQYF

J gene: TRBJ1-6
D gene: .
V gene: TRBV25-1
clone size: .
CDR3 DNA: TGTGCCAGCAGTGATGTTTCGTGGGATAATTCACCCCTCCACTTT
CDR3 protein: CASSDVSWDNSPLHF

J gene: TRBJ1-1
D gene: .
V gene: TRBV3-1/TRBV3-2
clone size: once
CDR3 DNA: TGTGCCAGCAGCCGGAATAACGCGGGGGTATGGAACACTGAAGCTTTCTTT
CDR3 protein: CASSRNNAGVWNTEAFF

J gene: TRBJ2-2
D gene: .
V gene: TRBV6-2/TRBV6-3
clone size: .
CDR3 DNA: TGTGCCAGCAGTTACTCGAAATCGCCTACTTCGAACACCGGGGAGCTGTTTTTT
CDR3 protein: CASSYSKSPTSNTGELFF

J gene: TRBJ1-5
D gene: .
V gene: TRBV10-1
clone size: .
CDR3 DNA: TGCGCCAGCAGTGAGCGAGGGGAGCGTCCGGGACAACTGTGTCAGCCCCAGCATTTT
CDR3 protein: CASSERGERPGQLCQPQHF

J gene: TRBJ1-2
D gene: .
V gene: TRBV5-1
clone size: .
CDR3 DNA: TGCGCCAGCAGCTTGGCACAGGGCCGCGGCTACACCTTC
CDR3 protein: CASSLAQGRGYTF

J gene: TRBJ2-3
D gene: TRBD2
V gene: TRBV5-1
clone size: .
CDR3 DNA: TGCGCCAGCAGCACAGGACTAGCGGGGGGTAGATACACAGATACGCAGTATTTT
CDR3 protein: CASSTGLAGGRYTDTQYF

J gene: TRBJ2-1
D gene: .
V gene: TRBV7-2
clone size: .
CDR3 DNA: TGTGCCAGCAGCCACAGGGTTGGTGAGCAGTTCTTC
CDR3 protein: CASSHRVGEQFF

J gene: TRBJ1-2
D gene: TRBD1
V gene: TRBV19
clone size: .
CDR3 DNA: TGTGCCAGTAGTTACAGGGGGATGGAAGGCTACACCTTC
CDR3 protein: CASSYRGMEGYTF

J gene: TRBJ1-6
D gene: .
V gene: TRBV6-1
clone size: few
CDR3 DNA: TGTGCCAGCAGTGAACCCAGGGCAGGGAGATCACCCCTCCACTTT
CDR3 protein: CASSEPRAGRSPLHF

J gene: TRBJ1-1
D gene: .
V gene: TRBV10-3
clone size: .
CDR3 DNA: TGTGCCATCAGGACAGCCCAGAACACTGAAGCTTTCTTT
CDR3 protein: CAIRTAQNTEAFF

J gene: TRBJ1-2
D gene: .
V gene: TRBV28
clone size: .
CDR3 DNA: TGTGCCAGCAGTCCGGGGTACTATGGCTACACCTTC
CDR3 protein: CASSPGYYGYTF